The clone carrying this T cell receptor beta chain occurred many times. The data stem from a study of metastatic and nonmetastatic thyroid tumors. As for the study in general: Where malignant and benign thyroid patients were concerned, repertoires were compared across blood and tumor or nodule tissue.

Using MiXCR, TCRdb reanalyzed the PCR reads. Of about 17,000 clones in the sample, approximately 25% are singletons; the top ten hold about 20%. All patients were untreated before thyroid surgery. The germline V gene has CDR1 WSHSY and CDR2 SAAADI. Trimming took 3 bases from V and 3 from J; bases not matched to a gene: 7. The CDR3 length is 15 residues. The TCR originated in a female donor with papillary thyroid cancer or a benign thyroid nodule (not recorded which). Some clones in this sample may be carry-over from other donors' samples. The sequenced material came from tumor tissue. The chain combines TRBV10-2 with TRBJ2-7; 8 nucleotides line up with TRBD1. In DNA, the CDR3 is TGCGCCAGCAGTGACCGGACAGGGAACAACTACGAGCAGTACTTC. This translates into CASSDRTGNNYEQYF.